The rows below give T cell receptor beta chains drawn from one sample of a study of blood T cells in healthy people across ages. MiXCR, run by TCRdb on the 5' RACE reads, gives a single entry per CDR3 protein. The top ten clones hold roughly a sixth of a sample with more than 800,000 distinct CDR3 sequences, around 26% of them seen once. What was sequenced was blood. The receptor source for this set is a woman older than 75 in good health. Both conserved end residues are part of each CDR3. The D gene is left open where the match is weak. Size is omitted from some rows. Given values are once, few, many or a class for expanded clones.

d_gene	j_gene	len	v_gene	abundance	CDR3nt	CDR3aa
.	TRBJ2-7	16	TRBV4-3	.	TGCGCCAGCAGCCAAGAAAGCAGGGGATCCTACAATGAGCAGTACTTC	CASSQESRGSYNEQYF
TRBD1	TRBJ2-7	13	TRBV30	.	TGTGCCTGGAGCACAGGGGCTTCCTACGAGCAGTACTTC	CAWSTGASYEQYF
TRBD1	TRBJ1-1	15	TRBV28	few	TGTGCCAGCAGTGTCCGGGACAGGGGGCTCACTGAAGCTTTCTTT	CASSVRDRGLTEAFF
TRBD1	TRBJ2-5	15	TRBV6-1	many	TGTGCCAGCAGTAAGGACAGGGGGTACGAAGAGACCCAGTACTTC	CASSKDRGYEETQYF
.	TRBJ1-2	13	TRBV20-1	many	TGCAGTGCTAGTCAGGTCACAAACTATGGCTACACCTTC	CSASQVTNYGYTF
TRBD1	TRBJ2-1	13	TRBV27	.	TGTGCCAGCAGACGACAGGGGACGGATGAGCAGTTCTTC	CASRRQGTDEQFF
.	TRBJ2-5	12	TRBV12-3/TRBV12-4	many	TGTGCCAGCGGTCCGAGGGGGGAGACCCAGTACTTC	CASGPRGETQYF
.	TRBJ2-5	17	TRBV11-2	.	TGTGCCAGCAGCTTAACCTCCGGGTCAGGGGAGAGAGAGACCCAGTACTTC	CASSLTSGSGERETQYF
.	TRBJ2-2	14	TRBV12-3/TRBV12-4	few	TGTGCCAGCAGCCTGGGACACGCCACCGGGGAGCTGTTTTTT	CASSLGHATGELFF
.	TRBJ1-1	12	TRBV6-5	few	TGTGCCAGCAGCCTGACACCACCTGAAGCTTTCTTT	CASSLTPPEAFF
.	TRBJ2-7	15	TRBV11-2	many	TGTGCCAGCAGCACCCGGACCCAATCAATCTACGAGCAGTACTTC	CASSTRTQSIYEQYF
TRBD2	TRBJ2-5	19	TRBV20-1	many	TGCAGTGCTAGAGTAGCGGCGGCTAGCGGGGGGGAACTCCAAGAGACCCAGTACTTC	CSARVAAASGGELQETQYF
.	TRBJ1-6	14	TRBV28	few	TGTGCCAGCAGTCCTCCGGGACGGACTTCACCCCTCCACTTT	CASSPPGRTSPLHF
.	TRBJ1-3	11	TRBV7-8	few	TGTGCCAGCAGCTTTGAAAACACCATATATTTT	CASSFENTIYF
.	TRBJ1-6	14	TRBV18	many	TGTGCCAGCTCACCACCCGGGACCTATTCACCCCTCCACTTT	CASSPPGTYSPLHF
.	TRBJ1-2	15	TRBV5-6	.	TGTGCCAGCAGCTTGTACCTGTCGAAAATCTATGGCTACACCTTC	CASSLYLSKIYGYTF
.	TRBJ1-2	17	TRBV12-3/TRBV12-4	many	TGTGCCAGCACTACACAGGACCATAGGCAAGCGTACTATGGCTACACCTTC	CASTTQDHRQAYYGYTF
TRBD2	TRBJ2-5	17	TRBV7-2	many	TGTGCCAGCAGCCATGGACTAGCGGGGGGTCGGAGGCAGACCCAGTACTTC	CASSHGLAGGRRQTQYF
.	TRBJ2-7	13	TRBV7-9	many	TGTGCCAGCAGCTATCGGACGGAGAACGAGCAGTACTTC	CASSYRTENEQYF
.	TRBJ2-4	14	TRBV20-1	.	TGCAGTGTTAGGCACAGGGTAGACAAAAACATTCAGTACTTC	CSVRHRVDKNIQYF
TRBD2	TRBJ2-5	17	TRBV7-2	many	TGTGCCAGCAGCCGTAAAACTAGCGGGGATCCGGAGGAGACCCAGTACTTC	CASSRKTSGDPEETQYF
.	TRBJ2-4	19	TRBV2	.	TGTGCCAGCAGTGAAGCGGTTTCCTCGCACCACCTAGCCAAAAACATTCAGTACTTC	CASSEAVSSHHLAKNIQYF
.	TRBJ2-5	13	TRBV6-5	.	TGTGCCAGCAGTTCGGTCCTCCAAGAGACCCAGTACTTC	CASSSVLQETQYF
.	TRBJ1-4	15	TRBV9	.	TGTGCCAGCAGCGCAGCTATATCCAGGAATGAAAAACTGTTTTTT	CASSAAISRNEKLFF
TRBD1	TRBJ2-6	17	TRBV7-2	many	TGTGCCAGCAGCTGGGGACAGCGTTTCTCTGGGGCCAACGTCCTGACTTTC	CASSWGQRFSGANVLTF
TRBD1	TRBJ2-2	16	TRBV7-9	.	TGTGCCAGCAGCTCTCGGACAGGGAGGAGGACCGGGGAGCTGTTTTTT	CASSSRTGRRTGELFF
.	TRBJ2-5	17	TRBV19	few	TGTGCCAGTACCACCCCTTGGTTAGCGGCACTCCAAGAGACCCAGTACTTC	CASTTPWLAALQETQYF
TRBD1	TRBJ1-2	15	TRBV20-1	.	TGCAGTGCTAGAGAGCAGGGGGTCCTTAACTATGGCTACACCTTC	CSAREQGVLNYGYTF
.	TRBJ2-7	13	TRBV6-5	.	TGTGCCAGCAGTGGGGCCTTCCCCTGCGAGCAGTACTTC	CASSGAFPCEQYF
TRBD1	TRBJ2-3	18	TRBV24-1	.	TGTGCCACCAGTGGGGGACAGGGGGCGCGGGGGGTCACAGATACGCAGTATTTT	CATSGGQGARGVTDTQYF
.	TRBJ1-2	16	TRBV4-3	many	TGCGCCAGCAGCCAAGATCGATCCACAGTGACCTATGGCTACACCTTC	CASSQDRSTVTYGYTF
.	TRBJ1-1	15	TRBV4-3	.	TGCGCCAGCAGCCAAGATTGGGGAGGGAGCACTGAAGCTTTCTTT	CASSQDWGGSTEAFF
.	TRBJ1-4	14	TRBV20-1	.	TGCAGTGCCGCGGCGGGCAGGGCGGGTGAAAAACTGTTTTTT	CSAAAGRAGEKLFF
.	TRBJ1-1	14	TRBV20-1	few	TGCAGTGCTAGAGAGGAGACAGGAGACACTGAAGCTTTCTTT	CSAREETGDTEAFF
.	TRBJ1-1	15	TRBV11-2	few	TGTGCCAGCAGCTTCTCATTTGGGAGGGACACTGAAGCTTTCTTT	CASSFSFGRDTEAFF
TRBD1	TRBJ1-2	14	TRBV18	few	TGTGCCAGCTCACCACCCGGACAGGTCTATAGCTACACCTTC	CASSPPGQVYSYTF
.	TRBJ2-5	12	TRBV20-1	many	TGCAGTGTTGATCTCGGATCCGAGACCCAGTACTTC	CSVDLGSETQYF
TRBD1	TRBJ1-2	14	TRBV9	few	TGTGCCAGCGGCGGGGACAGGGGATTAAATGGCTACACCTTC	CASGGDRGLNGYTF
.	TRBJ2-3	15	TRBV7-2	many	TGTGCCAGCAGCCCTCCGGGGATCCGCACAGATACGCAGTATTTT	CASSPPGIRTDTQYF
.	TRBJ1-5	16	TRBV6-1	few	TGTGCCAGCAGTGAATCCCCAGGGCTGAGCAATCAGCCCCAGCATTTT	CASSESPGLSNQPQHF
.	TRBJ2-7	13	TRBV25-1	many	TGTGCCAGCAGTGGGGACACGACATACGAGCAGTACTTC	CASSGDTTYEQYF
TRBD2	TRBJ2-1	14	TRBV6-2/TRBV6-3	many	TGTGCCAGCAGTTACTCGCGACTAGCCAATGAGCAGTTCTTC	CASSYSRLANEQFF
TRBD2	TRBJ2-5	16	TRBV5-4	.	TGTGCCAGCAGCCGATTCGGCGGGGGGCACCAAGAGACCCAGTACTTC	CASSRFGGGHQETQYF
TRBD1	TRBJ1-2	15	TRBV6-2/TRBV6-3	many	TGTGCCAGCAGTTACCGGGACAGGGGATCCTATGGCTACACCTTC	CASSYRDRGSYGYTF
.	TRBJ2-5	13	TRBV11-3	few	TGTGCCGCGGGGAGGACTCCCTCGGAGACCCAGTACTTC	CAAGRTPSETQYF
.	TRBJ2-3	13	TRBV12-3/TRBV12-4	once	TGTGCCAGCAGATGGGTCACCACAGATGCGCAGTATTTT	CASRWVTTDAQYF
.	TRBJ1-5	14	TRBV7-2	.	TGTGCCAGCAGCGTGGAGGCCCGCAACAAGCCCCAGCATTTT	CASSVEARNKPQHF
.	TRBJ1-5	14	TRBV20-1	.	TGCAGTGTCATGGGAGGCAGCTCAAATCAGCCCCAGCATTTT	CSVMGGSSNQPQHF
.	TRBJ1-5	15	TRBV12-3/TRBV12-4	many	TGCGCCAGCAGCTTGGCGGCCGGTAGCAATCAGCCCCAGCATTTT	CASSLAAGSNQPQHF
TRBD2	TRBJ2-1	16	TRBV5-1	many	TGCGCCAGCAGTACTAGCGGGGGCCTAAGGTACAATGAGCAGTTCTTC	CASSTSGGLRYNEQFF